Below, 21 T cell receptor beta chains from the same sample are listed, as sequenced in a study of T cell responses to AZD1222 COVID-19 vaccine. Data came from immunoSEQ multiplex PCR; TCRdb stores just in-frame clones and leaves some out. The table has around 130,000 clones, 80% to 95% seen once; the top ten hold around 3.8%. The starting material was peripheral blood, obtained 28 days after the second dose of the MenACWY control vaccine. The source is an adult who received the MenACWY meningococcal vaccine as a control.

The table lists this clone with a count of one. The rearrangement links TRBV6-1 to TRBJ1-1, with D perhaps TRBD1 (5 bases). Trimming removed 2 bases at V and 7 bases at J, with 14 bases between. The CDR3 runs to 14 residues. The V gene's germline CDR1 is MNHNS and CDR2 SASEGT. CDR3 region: CASSELGEAYEAFF. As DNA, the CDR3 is TGTGCCAGCAGTGAATTGGGGGAGGCTTATGAAGCTTTCTTT.

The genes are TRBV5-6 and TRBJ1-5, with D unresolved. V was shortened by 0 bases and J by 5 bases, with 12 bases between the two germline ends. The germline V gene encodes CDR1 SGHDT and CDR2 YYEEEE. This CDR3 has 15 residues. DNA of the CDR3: TGTGCCAGCAGCTTGGGGCCGGGGTTGGATCAGCCCCAGCATTTT. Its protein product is CASSLGPGLDQPQHF. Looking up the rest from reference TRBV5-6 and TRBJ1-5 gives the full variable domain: DAGVTQSPTHLIKTRGQQVTLRCSPKSGHDTVSWYQQALGQGPQFIFQYYEEEERQRGNFPDRFSGHQFPNYSSELNVNALLLGDSALYLCASSLGPGLDQPQHFGDGTRLSIL.

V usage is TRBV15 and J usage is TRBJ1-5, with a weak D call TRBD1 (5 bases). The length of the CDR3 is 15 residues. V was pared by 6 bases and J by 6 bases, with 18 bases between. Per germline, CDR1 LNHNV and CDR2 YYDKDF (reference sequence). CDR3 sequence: CATSTTAQRGQPQHF. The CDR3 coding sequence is TGTGCCACCAGTACGACAGCCCAAAGGGGTCAGCCCCAGCATTTT. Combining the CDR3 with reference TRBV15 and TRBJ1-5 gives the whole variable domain DAMVIQNPRYQVTQFGKPVTLSCSQTLNHNVMYWYQQKSSQAPKLLFHYYDKDFNNEADTPDNFQSRRPNTSFCFLDIRSPGLGDTAMYLCATSTTAQRGQPQHFGDGTRLSIL.

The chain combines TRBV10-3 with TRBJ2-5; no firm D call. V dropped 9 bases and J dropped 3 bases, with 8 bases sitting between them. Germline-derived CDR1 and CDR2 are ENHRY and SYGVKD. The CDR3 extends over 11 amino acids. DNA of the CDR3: TGTGCCATTCGGCAAGAAGAGACCCAGTACTTC. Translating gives CAIRQEETQYF.

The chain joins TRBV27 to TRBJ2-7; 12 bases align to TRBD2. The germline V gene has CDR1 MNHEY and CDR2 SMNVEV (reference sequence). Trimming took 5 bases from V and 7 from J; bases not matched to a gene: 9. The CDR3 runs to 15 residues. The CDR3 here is CASSRLAGGPQEQYF. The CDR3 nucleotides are TGTGCCAGCAGTCGCCTAGCGGGAGGGCCGCAAGAGCAGTACTTC.

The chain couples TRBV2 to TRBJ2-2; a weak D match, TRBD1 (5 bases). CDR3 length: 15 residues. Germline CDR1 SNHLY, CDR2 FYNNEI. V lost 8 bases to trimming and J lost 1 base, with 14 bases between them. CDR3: CASGTNTGNTGELFF. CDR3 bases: TGTGCCAGCGGAACAAATACAGGGAACACCGGGGAGCTGTTTTTT. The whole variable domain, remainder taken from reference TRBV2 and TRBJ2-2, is EPEVTQTPSHQVTQMGQEVILRCVPISNHLYFYWYRQILGQKVEFLVSFYNNEISEKSEIFDDQFSVERPDGSNFTLKIRSTKLEDSAMYFCASGTNTGNTGELFFGEGSRLTVL.

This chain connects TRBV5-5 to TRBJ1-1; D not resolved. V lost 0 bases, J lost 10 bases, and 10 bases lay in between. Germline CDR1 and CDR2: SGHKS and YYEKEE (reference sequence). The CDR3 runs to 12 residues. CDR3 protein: CASSLDRRTAFF. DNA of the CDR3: TGTGCCAGCAGCTTGGACAGACGGACAGCTTTCTTT. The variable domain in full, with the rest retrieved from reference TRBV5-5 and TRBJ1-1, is DAGVTQSPTHLIKTRGQQVTLRCSPISGHKSVSWYQQVLGQGPQFIFQYYEKEERGRGNFPDRFSARQFPNYSSELNVNALLLGDSALYLCASSLDRRTAFFGQGTRLTVV.

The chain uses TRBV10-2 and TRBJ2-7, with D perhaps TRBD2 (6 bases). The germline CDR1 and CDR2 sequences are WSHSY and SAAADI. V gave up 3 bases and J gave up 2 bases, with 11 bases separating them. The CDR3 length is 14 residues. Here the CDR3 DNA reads TGCGCCAGCAGTGATGTTTCGGGGGCCTACGAGCAGTACGTC. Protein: CASSDVSGAYEQYV.

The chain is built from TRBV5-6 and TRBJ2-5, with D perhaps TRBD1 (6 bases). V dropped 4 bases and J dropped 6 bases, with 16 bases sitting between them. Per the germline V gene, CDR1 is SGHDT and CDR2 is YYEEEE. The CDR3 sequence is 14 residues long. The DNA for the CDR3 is TGTGCCAGCAGCGTAGTGACAGGCGGGCAGACCCAGTACTTC. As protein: CASSVVTGGQTQYF.

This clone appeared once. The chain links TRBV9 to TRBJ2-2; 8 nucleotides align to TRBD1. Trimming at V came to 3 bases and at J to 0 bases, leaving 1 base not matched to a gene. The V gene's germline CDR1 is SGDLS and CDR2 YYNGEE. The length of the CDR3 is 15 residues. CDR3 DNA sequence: TGTGCCAGCAGCGGGACAGGGACGAACACCGGGGAGCTGTTTTTT. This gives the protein CASSGTGTNTGELFF.

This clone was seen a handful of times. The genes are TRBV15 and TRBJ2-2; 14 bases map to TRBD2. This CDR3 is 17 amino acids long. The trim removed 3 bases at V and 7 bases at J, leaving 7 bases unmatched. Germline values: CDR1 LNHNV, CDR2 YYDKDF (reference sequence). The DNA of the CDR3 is TGTGCCACCAGCAGGGGACTAGCGGGAGTTTTCGGCGGGGAGCTGTTTTTT. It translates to CATSRGLAGVFGGELFF. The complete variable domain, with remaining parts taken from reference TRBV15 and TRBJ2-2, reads DAMVIQNPRYQVTQFGKPVTLSCSQTLNHNVMYWYQQKSSQAPKLLFHYYDKDFNNEADTPDNFQSRRPNTSFCFLDIRSPGLGDTAMYLCATSRGLAGVFGGELFFGEGSRLTVL.

The CDR3 sequence is CASSFTGNTEAFF. CDR3 DNA sequence: TGTGCCAGCAGTTTCACAGGGAACACTGAAGCTTTCTTT. The chain couples TRBV12-3 or TRBV12-4 to TRBJ1-1; a weak D match, TRBD1 (5 bases). Trimming left V 3 bases short and J 1 base short, with 6 bases between. This CDR3 has 13 amino acids.

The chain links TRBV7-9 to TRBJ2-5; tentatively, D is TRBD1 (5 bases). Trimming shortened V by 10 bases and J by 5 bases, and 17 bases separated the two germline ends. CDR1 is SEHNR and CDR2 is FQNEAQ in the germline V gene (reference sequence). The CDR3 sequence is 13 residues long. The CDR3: CATEGEGQETQYF. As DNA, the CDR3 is TGTGCCACTGAAGGGGAAGGGCAGGAGACCCAGTACTTC.

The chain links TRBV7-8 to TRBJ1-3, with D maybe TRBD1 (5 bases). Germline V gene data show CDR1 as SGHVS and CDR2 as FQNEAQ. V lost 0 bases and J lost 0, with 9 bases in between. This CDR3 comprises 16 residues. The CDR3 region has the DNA TGTGCCAGCAGCTTAGCGCAGGGAGCCTCTGGAAACACCATATATTTT. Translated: CASSLAQGASGNTIYF.

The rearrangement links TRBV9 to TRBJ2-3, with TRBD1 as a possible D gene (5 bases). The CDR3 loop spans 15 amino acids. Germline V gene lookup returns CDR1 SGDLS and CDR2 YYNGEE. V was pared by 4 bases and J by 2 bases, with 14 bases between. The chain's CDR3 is CASSSPPRDTDTQYF. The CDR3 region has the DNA TGTGCCAGCAGCTCCCCCCCCAGGGACACAGATACGCAGTATTTT.

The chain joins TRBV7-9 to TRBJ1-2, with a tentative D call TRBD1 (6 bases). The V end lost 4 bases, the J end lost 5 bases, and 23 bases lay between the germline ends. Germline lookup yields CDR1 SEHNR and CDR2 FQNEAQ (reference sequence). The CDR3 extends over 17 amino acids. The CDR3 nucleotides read TGTGCCAGCAGCTCCCGTGTATCAACAGGGCGTCAGTATGGCTACACCTTC. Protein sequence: CASSSRVSTGRQYGYTF. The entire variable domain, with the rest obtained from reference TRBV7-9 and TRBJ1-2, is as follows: DTGVSQNPRHKITKRGQNVTFRCDPISEHNRLYWYRQTLGQGPEFLTYFQNEAQLEKSRLLSDRFSAERPKGSFSTLEIQRTEQGDSAMYLCASSSRVSTGRQYGYTFGSGTRLTVV.

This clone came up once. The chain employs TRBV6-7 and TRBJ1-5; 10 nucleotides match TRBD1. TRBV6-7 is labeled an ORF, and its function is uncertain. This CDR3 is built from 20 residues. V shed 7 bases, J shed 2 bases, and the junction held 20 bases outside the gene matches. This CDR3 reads CASNPGGQSDRGLGNQPQHF. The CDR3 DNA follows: TGTGCCAGCAATCCTGGGGGCCAGTCAGACAGGGGGCTTGGCAATCAGCCCCAGCATTTT.

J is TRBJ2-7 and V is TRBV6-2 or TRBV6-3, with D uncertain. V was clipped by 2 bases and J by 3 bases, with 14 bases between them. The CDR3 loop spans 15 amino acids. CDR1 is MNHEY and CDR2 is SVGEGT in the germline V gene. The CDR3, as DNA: TGTGCCAGCAGTTACGGGCAGGCTCCTATCTACGAGCAGTACTTC. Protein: CASSYGQAPIYEQYF.

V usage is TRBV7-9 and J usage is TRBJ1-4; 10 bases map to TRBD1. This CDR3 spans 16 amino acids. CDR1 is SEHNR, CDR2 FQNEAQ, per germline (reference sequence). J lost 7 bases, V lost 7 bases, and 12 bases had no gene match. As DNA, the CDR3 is TGTGCCAGCACCAAGGGGACCGGACAGGGGGTTGAAAAACTGTTTTTT. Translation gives CASTKGTGQGVEKLFF.

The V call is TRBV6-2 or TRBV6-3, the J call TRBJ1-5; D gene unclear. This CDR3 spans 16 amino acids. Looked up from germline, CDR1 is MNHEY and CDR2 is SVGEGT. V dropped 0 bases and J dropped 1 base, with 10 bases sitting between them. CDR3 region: CASSYSMKQSNQPQHF. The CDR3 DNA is TGTGCCAGCAGTTACTCGATGAAGCAGAGCAATCAGCCCCAGCATTTT.

The CDR3 is CASSYSPQVNTDTQYF. CDR3 nucleotide sequence: TGTGCCAGCAGTTACTCCCCCCAAGTAAACACAGATACGCAGTATTTT. This chain uses TRBV6-5 with TRBJ2-3, with D unclear. V gave up 0 bases and J gave up 2 bases, with 12 bases separating them. Germline assignment: CDR1 MNHEY and CDR2 SVGAGI. This CDR3 has 16 amino acids.